The clone carrying this T cell receptor (beta chain) was found a few times. Antigen unknown. Each CDR3 protein is one row after TCRdb ran MiXCR on the 5' RACE reads. The data show under 50,000 distinct CDR3 sequences, roughly a quarter seen once. The data were obtained in a study of T-cell memory formation after mild COVID-19. General study results and limits: Clones shrinking between day 15 and 85 showed a balanced CD4/CD8 split, and those that grew later tilted toward CD4+.

V shed 4 bases and J shed 3 bases, with 16 bases lying between them. Germline V CDR1 and CDR2: SGDLS, YYNGEE. The CDR3 contains 15 residues. This clonotype was sampled from a man between 18 and 35 years old who had mild COVID-19 (a few samples of this study predate the infection). Cell type and time point are not known. The V gene is TRBV9, the J gene TRBJ2-5; weak D call: TRBD2 (7 bases). Specimen: PBMCs or a T cell subset sorted from them (not recorded which). The CDR3 DNA sequence: TGTGCCAGCAGCCCCACCCAGGGGACTAAAGAGACCCAGTACTTC. Its translation: CASSPTQGTKETQYF.